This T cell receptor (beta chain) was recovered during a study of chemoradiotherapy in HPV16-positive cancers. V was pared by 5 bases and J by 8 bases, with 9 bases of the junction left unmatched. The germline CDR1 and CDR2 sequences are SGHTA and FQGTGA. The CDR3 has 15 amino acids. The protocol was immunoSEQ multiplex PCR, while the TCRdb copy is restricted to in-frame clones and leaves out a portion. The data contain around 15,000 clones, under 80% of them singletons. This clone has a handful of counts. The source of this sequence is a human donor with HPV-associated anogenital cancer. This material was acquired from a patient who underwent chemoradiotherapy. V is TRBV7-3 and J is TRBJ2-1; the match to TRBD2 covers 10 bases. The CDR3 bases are TGTGCCAGCAGCCTTCAGCGGGGGGGCGTTGATGAGCAGTTCTTC. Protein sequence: CASSLQRGGVDEQFF.